The 2 T cell receptor beta chains below all came from one sample that was sequenced in a study of shared clonotypes between healthy human individuals. TCRdb's table, derived via immunoSEQ multiplex PCR, lists solely in-frame clones and lacks some. The sample lists more than 900,000 clones; approximately 80% were seen once. Sequencing input: memory CD4+ T cells from PBMCs. The subset denotes: CD45RA-negative fraction. The source is a man younger than 30 in good health. Some clones in this sample may be carry-over from other donors' samples.

The chain has TRBV15 and TRBJ1-3; TRBD1 is a possible D gene (5 bases). Germline V gene sequence: CDR1 LNHNV, CDR2 YYDKDF (reference sequence). The CDR3 is 17 residues long. The V gene lost 5 bases and the J gene lost 1 base, with 18 bases spanning the gap. The CDR3 DNA is TGTGCCACCAGCTTCCCGTTGGCGGGGGAGTCTGGAAACACCATATATTTT. Amino acids: CATSFPLAGESGNTIYF.

The chain uses TRBV20-1 and TRBJ2-7; D is tentatively TRBD1 or TRBD2 (5 bases each). Germline CDR1 DFQATT, CDR2 SNEGSKA (reference sequence). This CDR3 is built from 11 residues. Trimming cost V 7 bases and J 7 bases, with 14 bases left between them. The CDR3 DNA is TGCAGTGTTGGGACCCCCCTAGAGCAGTACTTC. Encoded protein: CSVGTPLEQYF.